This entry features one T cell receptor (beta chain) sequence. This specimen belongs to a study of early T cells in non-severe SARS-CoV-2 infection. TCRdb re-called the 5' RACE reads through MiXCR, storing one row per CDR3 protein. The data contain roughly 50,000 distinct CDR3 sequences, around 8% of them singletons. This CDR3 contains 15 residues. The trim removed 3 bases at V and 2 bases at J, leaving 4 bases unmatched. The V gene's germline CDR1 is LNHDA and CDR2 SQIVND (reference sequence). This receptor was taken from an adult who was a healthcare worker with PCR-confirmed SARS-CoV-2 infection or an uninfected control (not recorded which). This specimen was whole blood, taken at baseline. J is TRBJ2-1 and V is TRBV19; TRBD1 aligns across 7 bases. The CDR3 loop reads CASSIGQGAYNEQFF. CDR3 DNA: TGTGCCAGTAGTATCGGGCAGGGGGCCTACAATGAGCAGTTCTTC. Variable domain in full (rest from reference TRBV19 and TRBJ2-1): DGGITQSPKYLFRKEGQNVTLSCEQNLNHDAMYWYRQDPGQGLRLIYYSQIVNDFQKGDIAEGYSVSREKKESFPLTVTSAQKNPTAFYLCASSIGQGAYNEQFFGPGTRLTVL.